This T cell receptor (beta chain) appears in the sequencing data of a study of PD-1 blockade in classical Hodgkin lymphoma. General observations from the study: It was among complete responders that baseline diversity resembled that of newly diagnosed patients. There was a significant rise in CD4+ TCR diversity by C4D1, with no such rise for CD8+. As was reported, newly diagnosed patients showed lower baseline TCR diversity than healthy donors did.

Here immunoSEQ multiplex PCR was the method, and the copy in TCRdb shows in-frame clones only, minus some. This table has under 30,000 clones, around 84% appearing once. V gave up 2 bases and J gave up 5 bases, with 7 bases separating them. Germline V CDR1 and CDR2: MNHEY, SMNVEV (reference sequence). The CDR3 has 13 amino acids. Time point of the sample: cycle 4 day 1 (C4D1), after 5 to 7 weeks of nivolumab. Every one of the patients relapsed after autologous stem cell transplantation (brentuximab vedotin exposure was variable). Complete response, partial response or progressive disease was each patient's best response. Concerning this clone itself: Its antigen is not known.

This clonotype was sampled from a human donor with classical Hodgkin lymphoma. Here the sequenced sample was peripheral blood mononuclear cells (PBMCs), taken before the fourth cycle of nivolumab. The chain joins TRBV27 to TRBJ2-1; D uncertain. Written as DNA, the CDR3 is TGTGCCAGCAGTTTAGGTCGCCACAATGAGCAGTTCTTC. It is translated as CASSLGRHNEQFF.